Each of the 14 T cell receptor beta chains below was sequenced from the same sample in a study of T cells in Graves' hyperthyroidism and ophthalmopathy. TCR beta CDR3 region amplification was performed from RNA transcripts. In the first-round RT-PCR of the TCR CDR3, the HTBI primer set was used. MiXCR, run by TCRdb on the multiplex PCR reads, gives a single entry per CDR3 protein. This table holds about half a million distinct CDR3 sequences, about 15% found once. Sequencing was carried out using blood. These receptors all come from a woman aged 30 to 39 with Graves' ophthalmopathy.

Details on this clonotype: This may be a read error, as it is one base from a much larger clone. The gene calls are TRBV18 and TRBJ1-1; the D gene is possibly TRBD1 (5 bases). The ends were cut back, 8 bases at V and 0 bases at J, with 25 bases in the middle. Germline CDR1 reads KGHSH; CDR2 reads LQKENI. The CDR3 is 18 amino acids. The CDR3 protein is CASPLYRDPGGLNTEAFF. The CDR3 DNA follows: TGTGCCAGCCCACTGTACCGGGACCCTGGCGGGCTGAACACTGAAGCTTTCTTT.

The rearrangement uses TRBV20-1 and TRBJ2-7; no reliable D call. The CDR3 consists of 13 residues. The germline V and J ends were trimmed by 0 bases and 3 bases, with 9 bases remaining between them. Germline lookup yields CDR1 DFQATT and CDR2 SNEGSKA (reference sequence). DNA of the CDR3: TGCAGTGCTAGAGATGGATATGACTACGAGCAGTACTTC. Encoded protein: CSARDGYDYEQYF.

The genes are TRBV28 and TRBJ2-1; a possible D gene is TRBD1 (8 bases). V was shortened by 4 bases and J by 6 bases, with 13 bases between the two germline ends. The CDR3 totals 14 residues. The germline V gene encodes CDR1 MDHEN and CDR2 SYDVKM. The CDR3, as DNA: TGTGCCAGCAGTTACAGGGGGAGGGTCAATGAGCAGTTCTTC. Its protein product is CASSYRGRVNEQFF. Based on the CDR3 plus reference TRBV28 and TRBJ2-1, the full variable domain is DVKVTQSSRYLVKRTGEKVFLECVQDMDHENMFWYRQDPGLGLRLIYFSYDVKMKEKGDIPEGYSVSREKKERFSLILESASTNQTSMYLCASSYRGRVNEQFFGPGTRLTVL.

The CDR3 reads CAISESSGRAPYTQYF. The CDR3 DNA reads TGTGCCATCAGTGAGTCAAGCGGGAGGGCCCCATATACGCAGTATTTT. This chain uses TRBV10-3 with TRBJ2-3, with 10 bases aligning to TRBD2. J was trimmed by 7 bases and V by 0 bases; bases with no gene match: 7. CDR3 length equals 16 residues. From germline, CDR1 is ENHRY and CDR2 SYGVKD.

In this sample, this clonotype turned up many times. V is TRBV5-6 and J is TRBJ2-5; 7 nucleotides match TRBD1. The junction had 5 bases not matched to a gene; V was cut back by 4 bases and J by 2 bases. CDR3 length: 14 residues. Germline V CDR1 and CDR2: SGHDT, YYEEEE. CDR3 sequence reads: CASSPQGRQETQYF. CDR3 DNA: TGTGCCAGCAGCCCACAGGGGAGACAAGAGACCCAGTACTTC.

Many counts were recorded for this clonotype. The rearrangement links TRBV12-3 or TRBV12-4 to TRBJ2-3, with TRBD1 matching 9 bases. The CDR3 contains 15 residues. V gave up 4 bases and J gave up 3 bases; unmatched junction bases: 5. The CDR3 DNA reads as TGTGCCAGCAGTTCCGGGGACAGGGAGACAGATACGCAGTATTTT. Translating it yields CASSSGDRETDTQYF.

This sequence joins TRBV7-9 and TRBJ1-5, with unresolved D. Looked up from germline, CDR1 is SEHNR and CDR2 is FQNEAQ (reference sequence). The ends were cut back, 0 bases at V and 7 bases at J, with 7 bases in the middle. The CDR3 length is 13 residues. The CDR3 reads CASSLAPTQPQHF. CDR3 DNA: TGTGCCAGCAGCTTAGCGCCAACCCAGCCCCAGCATTTT.

In this sample, this clonotype turned up many times. The rearrangement uses TRBV7-2 and TRBJ2-7; 8 nucleotides line up with TRBD1. Germline V gives CDR1 SGHTA, CDR2 FQGNSA. After removal of 3 bases from V and 2 bases from J, the junction contained 3 bases not matched to a gene. The CDR3 spans 14 residues. The CDR3 DNA reads as TGTGCCAGCAGCTTCGACAGGGGCGCCTACGAGCAGTACTTC. This encodes CASSFDRGAYEQYF.

This chain joins TRBV20-1 and TRBJ2-3; D possibly uses TRBD1 or TRBD2 (5 bases each). This CDR3 spans 17 amino acids. Germline assignment: CDR1 DFQATT and CDR2 SNEGSKA (reference sequence). V was shortened by 3 bases and J by 4 bases, with 23 bases between the two germline ends. The CDR3 reads CSARAPRVIGVPDTQYF. The DNA of the CDR3 is TGCAGTGCTAGGGCCCCCAGGGTCATCGGGGTCCCAGATACGCAGTATTTT.

The chain is built from TRBV16 and TRBJ1-2, with D possibly being TRBD1 (5 bases). V was cut by 0 bases and J by 4 bases, with 12 bases left in between. This CDR3 comprises 15 residues. The germline gives CDR1 KGHSY, CDR2 FQNENV. The CDR3 protein is CASSQSQGGGYGYTF. The CDR3 DNA is TGTGCCAGCAGCCAATCGCAGGGAGGTGGCTATGGCTACACCTTC.

This clonotype was found many times. V and J are TRBV28 and TRBJ2-7, with 11 bases that match TRBD1. The trim removed 7 bases at V and 1 base at J, leaving 9 bases unmatched. Germline V gene data show CDR1 as MDHEN and CDR2 as SYDVKM. The CDR3 length is 16 residues. CDR3 region: CASITPGTGGSYEQYF. The CDR3 bases are TGTGCCAGCATCACGCCCGGGACAGGGGGTTCCTACGAGCAGTACTTC.

This clonotype was recorded a few times. The V gene is TRBV6-1, the J gene TRBJ1-2; D gene ambiguous. CDR1 is MNHNS and CDR2 is SASEGT in the germline V gene. The V gene lost 7 bases and the J gene lost 10 bases, with 16 bases spanning the gap. This CDR3 comprises 12 residues. The CDR3 DNA is TGTGCCAGCACCTTAGTACAGAACCTCTACACCTTC. Translated, it gives CASTLVQNLYTF.

The CDR3 protein is CAISVTGDSSYEQFF. CDR3 nucleotide sequence: TGTGCCATCAGTGTTACGGGAGATAGCTCCTACGAGCAGTTCTTC. The chain is built from TRBV10-3 and TRBJ2-7, with D possibly TRBD2 on 6 matching bases. Near its end, the DNA agrees better with TRBJ2-1, so the J call may be wrong. The CDR3 has 15 residues. Germline values: CDR1 ENHRY, CDR2 SYGVKD.

This clonotype was recorded only once. The chain has TRBV9 and TRBJ1-5; D not resolved. V shed 4 bases and J shed 7 bases, with 18 bases lying between them. This CDR3 spans 15 amino acids. Germline assignment: CDR1 SGDLS and CDR2 YYNGEE. As DNA, the CDR3 is TGTGCCAGCAGCCCCAGCGCAGAATTAGGGCAGCCCCAGCATTTT. The encoded protein is CASSPSAELGQPQHF.